This passage covers 10 T cell receptor beta chains from one sample sequenced in a study of T cells in Graves' hyperthyroidism and ophthalmopathy. RNA transcripts provided the source from which TCR beta CDR3 regions were amplified. First-round RT-PCR targeting the TCR CDR3 was performed with the HTBI primer set. TCRdb itself ran the multiplex PCR reads through MiXCR, one entry per CDR3 protein. The sample has some 650,000 distinct CDR3 sequences; about 16% are singletons. The sample taken for sequencing was blood. These receptor sequences come from a woman aged 40 to 55 with Graves' ophthalmopathy.

This rearrangement joins TRBV28 to TRBJ2-1, with TRBD2 identical over 10 bases. The closer fit of TRBJ2-7 to the DNA end suggests the J call may be wrong. The CDR3 loop spans 16 amino acids. In germline, CDR1 is MDHEN, CDR2 SYDVKM. Here the CDR3 reads CASSLTTSGFYNEQYF. The CDR3 DNA reads TGTGCCAGCAGTTTAACGACTAGCGGGTTCTACAATGAGCAGTACTTC.

With respect to this clonotype: One end of the junction is discordant with germline, which a read error may explain. V is TRBV28 and J is TRBJ1-4; D is unclear. Looked up from germline, CDR1 is MDHEN and CDR2 is SYDVKM. This CDR3 is 17 amino acids long. In DNA, the CDR3 is TGTGCCTGCAGTTTAGGAGAAATTGGAGGAGTTGAAGAAAAACTGTTTTTT. This codes for CACSLGEIGGVEEKLFF.

Only a few counts were recorded for this clonotype. V is TRBV30 and J is TRBJ1-2; D ambiguous. The CDR3 loop spans 13 amino acids. The ends were cut back, 3 bases at V and 3 bases at J, with 11 bases in the middle. The germline gives CDR1 GTSNPN, CDR2 SVGIG (reference sequence). The CDR3 sequence is CAWSGLVHYGYTF. The CDR3 DNA sequence: TGTGCCTGGAGCGGCTTGGTACACTATGGCTACACCTTC.

This clonotype was recorded many times. The V and J genes are TRBV24-1 and TRBJ1-2; TRBD1 aligns across 7 bases. This CDR3 is built from 15 residues. CDR1 and CDR2 from the germline V gene are KGHDR and SFDVKD. V lost 3 bases, J lost 6 bases, and 9 bases stayed unmatched. The CDR3 spells CATSDPGTDPNGYTF. The CDR3 DNA is TGTGCCACCAGTGATCCCGGGACAGACCCGAATGGCTACACCTTC.

This clonotype came up a few times. This chain joins TRBV5-5 and TRBJ2-3; 11 bases match TRBD2. J gave up 2 bases and V 4 bases, and 6 bases lay outside the gene matches. CDR1 and CDR2 (germline): SGHKS, YYEKEE (reference sequence). CDR3 length: 16 amino acids. The CDR3 bases are TGTGCCAGCAGCCAAATGACTAGCGGGATCACAGATACGCAGTATTTT. The encoded protein is CASSQMTSGITDTQYF.

This clonotype appeared many times. The chain carries TRBV6-1 and TRBJ1-5, with TRBD1 as a possible D gene (6 bases). V was shortened by 4 bases and J by 7 bases, with 17 bases between the two germline ends. There are 15 residues in the CDR3. Germline CDR1 reads MNHNS; CDR2 reads SASEGT. This chain's CDR3 is CASSGPRGTGQPQHF. The CDR3 region has the DNA TGTGCCAGCAGTGGTCCCAGGGGCACGGGACAGCCCCAGCATTTT.

This clonotype has ten or more counts. At one end the junction does not follow the germline gene, possibly because of a read error. The chain couples TRBV5-1 to TRBJ2-5, with TRBD2 identical over 7 bases. The CDR3 runs 14 residues. Per the germline V gene, CDR1 is SGHRS and CDR2 is YFSETQ. The CDR3 is CASSFGGNQETQYF. CDR3 bases: TGTGCCAGCAGCTTCGGGGGGAACCAAGAGACCCAGTACTTC. Using reference TRBV5-1 and TRBJ2-5 for the parts outside the CDR3, the full variable domain is KAGVTQTPRYLIKTRGQQVTLSCSPISGHRSVSWYQQTPGQGLQFLFEYFSETQRNKGNFPGRFSGRQFSNSRSEMNVSTLELGDSALYLCASSFGGNQETQYFGPGTRLLVL.

This clonotype was seen at least ten times. The chain uses TRBV12-3 or TRBV12-4 and TRBJ1-1; TRBD1 agrees at 9 bases. With V trimmed by 6 bases and J by 0 bases, 8 bases remained unmatched. The CDR3 loop spans 16 amino acids. CDR3 DNA sequence: TGTGCCAGCAGCCCCCGACAGGGGGTCCTGAACACTGAAGCTTTCTTT. Its protein is CASSPRQGVLNTEAFF.

Ten or more counts support this clonotype. The chain recombines TRBV12-3 or TRBV12-4 with TRBJ1-6; D gene uncertain. CDR3 length: 13 amino acids. The germline V and J ends were trimmed by 1 base and 7 bases, with 5 bases remaining between them. The CDR3 region is CASSLGANSPLHF. CDR3 nucleotides: TGTGCCAGCAGTTTAGGCGCCAATTCACCCCTCCACTTT.

As concerns this clonotype: Just one base apart from a much larger clone, this may be a read error. The chain employs TRBV20-1 and TRBJ2-5; tentatively, D is TRBD2 (7 bases). This CDR3 region has 14 residues. The V and J ends lost 8 bases and 7 bases respectively, with 23 bases between them. Germline values: CDR1 DFQATT, CDR2 SNEGSKA (reference sequence). CDR3: CSSPKGGTSVTQYF. CDR3 in DNA: TGCAGTTCCCCTAAGGGGGGGACAAGCGTGACCCAGTACTTC.